This T cell receptor (beta chain) was captured by sequencing in a study of OX40 agonist ivuxolimab in advanced cancers. Turning to the study itself: Aged about 20 to 80 with a mean of approximately 57 years, they were around 79% male.

Germline CDR1 and CDR2: KGHSH and LQKENI. The CDR3 is 16 residues long. TCRdb's copy holds only in-frame clones and misses some; the assay was immunoSEQ multiplex PCR. The repertoire holds fewer than 85,000 clones, with 85% to 90% as singletons. Regarding the study as a whole: Antigen targets of the expanded peripheral T cells went undetermined. CD4+ and CD8+ blood T cells expanded clonally by week 6 at 0.1 to 3.0 mg/kg.

With respect to this clone: Antigen: not known. Germline and junction disagree at one end, which may indicate a read error.

This TCR was sampled from an adult with an advanced solid tumor such as melanoma, head and neck, liver or kidney cancer. The chain recombines TRBV18 with TRBJ2-7; D unclear. The material sequenced was CD4+ or CD8+ T cells sorted from blood, taken in a trial of the OX40 agonist ivuxolimab. The CDR3 DNA sequence: TGTGCCAGTTCACGCGGCCTTTCCCCGGGTGGTTCCGAGCAGTACTTC. It encodes CASSRGLSPGGSEQYF.